These T cell receptor beta chains were read from a single sample in a study of cytomegalovirus exposure and HLA in healthy donors. Assay: immunoSEQ multiplex PCR; the TCRdb copy retains only in-frame clones and omits some. Recorded for this sample: 65,000 to 85,000 clones. The sample was PBMCs. These receptors originate from a woman aged 55 to 70 in good health and CMV-seronegative. Each CDR3 is given with its conserved first and last residue. A D gene is named only where the DNA matches it firmly.

- TRBJ2-7 TRBV7-9 CASSPGDGEQYF TGTGCCAGCAGCCCCGGGGATGGCGAGCAGTACTTC
TRBD2 TRBJ2-1 TRBV5-5 CASSSGTLRTSGGTYNEQFF TGTGCCAGCAGCTCCGGGACACTGAGGACTAGCGGGGGAACTTACAATGAGCAGTTCTTC
TRBD1 TRBJ2-5 TRBV5-8 CASSAGTGLAVQETQYF TGTGCCAGCAGCGCGGGGACAGGGCTAGCGGTTCAAGAGACCCAGTACTTC
- TRBJ2-7 TRBV9 CASSVGMGRYEQYF TGTGCCAGCAGCGTAGGGATGGGGCGCTACGAGCAGTACTTC
- TRBJ2-1 TRBV4-1 CASSQGRTEEQFF TGCGCCAGCAGCCAAGGGAGGACAGAAGAGCAGTTCTTC
TRBD1 TRBJ1-5 TRBV6-1 CASKGQVNQPQHF TGTGCCAGCAAAGGACAGGTCAATCAGCCCCAGCATTTT
- TRBJ2-2 TRBV7-6 CASSPQTGLDPGELFF TGTGCCAGCAGCCCGCAAACGGGGTTAGATCCCGGGGAGCTGTTTTTT
TRBD2 TRBJ2-3 TRBV28 CASSWTGGTQYF TGTGCCAGCAGTTGGACGGGAGGAACGCAGTATTTT
TRBD1 TRBJ1-6 TRBV9 CASSPGDREYNSPLHF TGTGCCAGCAGCCCAGGGGACAGGGAATATAATTCACCCCTCCACTTT
TRBD2 TRBJ2-7 TRBV27 CASSLIGLAVHEQYF TGTGCCAGCAGTTTAATCGGACTAGCGGTGCACGAGCAGTACTTC
TRBD2 TRBJ2-1 TRBV28 CASRLGTSETYEQFF TGTGCCAGCCGTCTGGGGACTAGCGAGACCTATGAGCAGTTCTTC
TRBD1 TRBJ2-1 TRBV7-2 CASSRRTGADNEQFF TGTGCCAGCAGCCGGAGGACAGGGGCGGACAATGAGCAGTTCTTC
TRBD1 TRBJ2-7 TRBV29-1 CSVTGTGVYEQYF TGCAGCGTCACCGGGACAGGGGTTTACGAGCAGTACTTC